These 24 T cell receptor beta chains were sequenced from one sample in a study of cytomegalovirus exposure and HLA in healthy donors. PCR primers comprised 60 Vbeta and 13 Jbeta primers. This table comes from immunoSEQ multiplex PCR, and its TCRdb copy is limited to in-frame clones, with some not included. Of 150,000 to 200,000 clones in the sample, 82% were seen once. Sequencing input: PBMCs. The receptors come from a girl aged 2-10 years in good health and CMV-seropositive.

This sequence joins TRBV27 and TRBJ1-5, with D unclear. The germline gives CDR1 MNHEY, CDR2 SMNVEV (reference sequence). Trimming removed 4 bases at V and 5 bases at J, with 9 bases between. This CDR3 is built from 13 residues. Written as DNA, the CDR3 is TGTGCCAGCAGTTCCGGGTTCGATCAGCCCCAGCATTTT. It codes for CASSSGFDQPQHF.

The rearrangement uses TRBV4-1 and TRBJ1-1; TRBD1 matches at 7 bases. Germline V gene lookup returns CDR1 MGHRA and CDR2 YSYEKL. This CDR3 has 14 amino acids. After removal of 1 base from V and 8 bases from J, the junction contained 7 bases not matched to a gene. The CDR3 spells CASSQGDGQVEAFF. For the CDR3, the DNA is TGCGCCAGCAGCCAAGGTGATGGACAGGTCGAAGCTTTCTTT.

The chain combines TRBV19 with TRBJ2-7, with 8 nucleotides matching TRBD1. V lost 2 bases to trimming and J lost 4 bases; unmatched junction nucleotides: 7. This CDR3 spans 15 amino acids. Germline CDR1 is LNHDA and CDR2 is SQIVND (reference sequence). CDR3 nucleotides: TGTGCCAGTAGTATAACTTGGGACAGGCTTTACGAGCAGTACTTC. This gives the protein CASSITWDRLYEQYF.

To note about this clone: Relative to the germline gene, one junction end is altered; a read error may explain this. The rearrangement uses TRBV29-1 and TRBJ1-1, with 10 bases that match TRBD1. In germline, CDR1 is SQVTM, CDR2 ANQGSEA. CDR3 length: 12 amino acids. CDR3 DNA: TGCAGCGTAGAAGGGACAGGGGCTGAAGCTTTCTTT. Its protein is CSVEGTGAEAFF.

This CDR3 reads CAWSDSGSLAKYSNQPQHF. CDR3 nucleotides: TGTGCCTGGAGTGATTCGGGGTCGCTGGCGAAATATAGCAATCAGCCCCAGCATTTT. The chain is built from TRBV30 and TRBJ1-5, with no clear D. V was cut by 1 base and J by 0 bases, with 22 bases left in between. Germline lookup yields CDR1 GTSNPN and CDR2 SVGIG (reference sequence). The CDR3 loop spans 19 amino acids.

The chain is built from TRBV18 and TRBJ2-7, with 11 bases aligning to TRBD2. In germline, CDR1 is KGHSH, CDR2 LQKENI. V lost 3 bases, J lost 4 bases, and 14 bases stayed unmatched. The CDR3 sequence is 18 residues long. CDR3 nucleotides: TGTGCCAGCTCACCCTTCAATGGACTAGCGGGTGGTTCGTACGAGCAGTACTTC. This translates into CASSPFNGLAGGSYEQYF. The full variable domain, with the rest looked up from reference TRBV18 and TRBJ2-7, is NAGVMQNPRHLVRRRGQEARLRCSPMKGHSHVYWYRQLPEEGLKFMVYLQKENIIDESGMPKERFSAEFPKEGPSILRIQQVVRGDSAAYFCASSPFNGLAGGSYEQYFGPGTRLTVT.

This chain joins TRBV19 and TRBJ1-1; D gene uncertain. Germline lookup yields CDR1 LNHDA and CDR2 SQIVND (reference sequence). CDR3 length: 12 residues. V was cut by 0 bases and J by 7 bases, with 6 bases left in between. The CDR3 loop is CASSIETGEAFF. For the CDR3, the DNA is TGTGCCAGTAGTATAGAAACCGGTGAAGCTTTCTTT.

The chain couples TRBV5-4 to TRBJ2-2; D gene unclear. The CDR3 length is 13 residues. Per germline, CDR1 SGHNT and CDR2 YYREEE (reference sequence). The V end lost 1 base, the J end lost 5 bases, and 6 bases lay between the germline ends. Written as DNA, the CDR3 is TGTGCCAGCAGCTTGATGAGTACCGGGGAGCTGTTTTTT. Translating it yields CASSLMSTGELFF.

The chain combines TRBV10-2 with TRBJ2-1; possible D gene TRBD2, 5 bases. CDR3 length: 14 amino acids. Germline CDR1 and CDR2: WSHSY and SAAADI. Trimming removed 8 bases from V and 4 bases from J, with 15 bases in between. The CDR3 DNA reads TGCGCCAGCGGCCCGGCTAGCAGATACAATGAGCAGTTCTTC. This encodes CASGPASRYNEQFF.

This sequence joins TRBV19 and TRBJ1-2, with 9 bases identical to TRBD1. Germline-derived CDR1 and CDR2 are LNHDA and SQIVND (reference sequence). The V segment lost 7 bases and the J segment 4 bases; nucleotides outside the gene matches: 7. The CDR3 extends over 14 amino acids. DNA of the CDR3: TGTGCCAGTATAGGGGGACAGGGAATCTATGGCTACACCTTC. It translates to CASIGGQGIYGYTF.

This clone has only a few counts. The chain recombines TRBV2 with TRBJ2-1; 8 bases are shared with TRBD1. Germline CDR1 SNHLY, CDR2 FYNNEI. Losses at the gene ends were 8 bases for V and 10 bases for J; bases not matched to a gene: 7. CDR3 length: 12 residues. CDR3 coding DNA: TGTGCCAGCGGGACAGGCTTAGGGGAGCAGTTCTTC. It specifies CASGTGLGEQFF.

This chain uses TRBV30 with TRBJ2-7, with a possible D match to TRBD2 (5 bases). Germline CDR1 reads GTSNPN; CDR2 reads SVGIG (reference sequence). V lost 2 bases to trimming and J lost 7 bases, with 36 bases between them. The CDR3 covers 20 residues. CDR3 amino acids: CAWSLSQIKLLVAQGGEQYF. The CDR3 DNA is TGTGCCTGGAGTCTATCACAAATAAAACTACTAGTAGCACAAGGTGGGGAGCAGTACTTC.

This clone was seen just once. The CDR3 protein is CASTQRSSGANVLTF. For the CDR3, the DNA is TGTGCCAGCACTCAACGGAGCTCTGGGGCCAACGTCCTGACTTTC. This rearrangement joins TRBV21-1 to TRBJ2-6; the listed D gene, TRBD2, was not tested against the DNA. TRBV21-1 is an annotated pseudogene. This CDR3 has 15 amino acids.

The chain has TRBV4-2 and TRBJ2-1; D may be TRBD1 (6 bases). Germline CDR1 LGHNA, CDR2 YNFKEQ. The CDR3 runs to 14 residues. Trimming stripped 1 base from V and 8 bases from J, with 12 bases between. For the CDR3, the DNA is TGTGCCAGCAGCCAAGGGGTAGGGGGAGATGAGCAGTTCTTC. It yields the protein CASSQGVGGDEQFF.

The chain combines TRBV30 with TRBJ2-1; 12 bases fit TRBD2. Germline V CDR1 and CDR2: GTSNPN, SVGIG (reference sequence). The CDR3 spans 16 residues. V was clipped by 3 bases and J by 7 bases; unmatched bases: 10. The CDR3 here is CAWSRGGLAGGNEQFF. The CDR3 DNA is TGTGCCTGGAGCCGGGGGGGGCTAGCGGGAGGGAATGAGCAGTTCTTC.

As regards this clone: The junction and the germline gene differ at one end; a read error may be behind it. The chain carries TRBV7-9 and TRBJ2-3, with TRBD1 matching 8 bases. Germline V CDR1 and CDR2: SEHNR, FQNEAQ (reference sequence). The CDR3 spans 17 residues. CDR3 DNA sequence: TGTTCCAGCAGCCTCGGTTTGCCGGACAGGGGCACAGATACGCAGTATTTT. This translates into CSSSLGLPDRGTDTQYF.

J is TRBJ1-6 and V is TRBV27, with 7 bases aligning to TRBD1. This CDR3 has 14 residues. The V gene end was trimmed by 6 bases and the J gene end by 6 bases; junction bases not matched to a gene: 5. From germline, CDR1 is MNHEY and CDR2 SMNVEV (reference sequence). The CDR3 DNA sequence: TGTGCCAGCAGGAAAGACAGGGCTAATTCACCCCTCCACTTT. Translated, it gives CASRKDRANSPLHF.

This clone was counted once. This chain links TRBV5-1 with TRBJ2-7; unclear D gene. From germline, CDR1 is SGHRS and CDR2 YFSETQ. Trimming took 9 bases from V and 1 from J, leaving 11 bases between them. The length of the CDR3 is 12 residues. The CDR3 bases are TGCGCCATACACAAGACATCCTACGAGCAGTACTTC. It yields the protein CAIHKTSYEQYF.

V gene TRBV19 combines with J gene TRBJ2-4; TRBD2 might be the D (6 bases). Per germline, CDR1 LNHDA and CDR2 SQIVND (reference sequence). The CDR3 covers 17 residues. The ends were cut back, 4 bases at V and 0 bases at J, with 16 bases in the middle. Here the CDR3 reads CASSTPLGGRAKNIQYF. The CDR3 coding sequence is TGTGCCAGTAGTACTCCCCTCGGGGGAAGAGCCAAAAACATTCAGTACTTC.

This chain uses TRBV9 with TRBJ2-5; 7 nucleotides agree with TRBD1. Trimming cost V 0 bases and J 7 bases; bases outside gene matches: 9. CDR1 is SGDLS, CDR2 YYNGEE, per germline. The CDR3 is 15 residues long. This CDR3 reads CASSVDGGPGGTQYF. In nucleotides, the CDR3 is TGTGCCAGCAGCGTAGATGGGGGCCCAGGGGGGACCCAGTACTTC.

V gene TRBV4-1 combines with J gene TRBJ2-3, with 9 bases that match TRBD2. The ends lost 4 bases at V and 0 bases at J; junction bases unmatched: 2. CDR1 and CDR2 from the germline V gene are MGHRA and YSYEKL. CDR3 size: 15 residues. The CDR3 coding sequence is TGCGCCAGCAGCCTTCTAGCGGGGAGCACAGATACGCAGTATTTT. Its protein product is CASSLLAGSTDTQYF.

This sequence joins TRBV19 and TRBJ1-1, with D unresolved. Trimming shortened V by 5 bases and J by 10 bases, and 23 bases separated the two germline ends. CDR1 is LNHDA, CDR2 SQIVND, per germline (reference sequence). CDR3 size: 15 residues. In DNA, the CDR3 is TGTGCCAGTAGTGCATCAGGTCGGTCCCGGCTTGGAGCTTTCTTT. It yields the protein CASSASGRSRLGAFF.

This rearrangement joins TRBV28 to TRBJ1-4; D ambiguous. The V gene lost 5 bases and the J gene lost 3 bases, with 7 bases spanning the gap. There are 13 residues in the CDR3. Germline-derived CDR1 and CDR2 are MDHEN and SYDVKM. CDR3 in amino acids: CASSPRANEKLFF. In DNA, the CDR3 is TGTGCCAGCAGTCCTCGAGCTAATGAAAAACTGTTTTTT. The variable domain in full, completed from reference TRBV28 and TRBJ1-4, reads DVKVTQSSRYLVKRTGEKVFLECVQDMDHENMFWYRQDPGLGLRLIYFSYDVKMKEKGDIPEGYSVSREKKERFSLILESASTNQTSMYLCASSPRANEKLFFGSGTQLSVL.

This clone was observed a handful of times. The chain employs TRBV4-1 and TRBJ2-6, with a possible D match to TRBD1 (6 bases). V gave up 4 bases and J gave up 5 bases, with 15 bases separating them. The germline V gene has CDR1 MGHRA and CDR2 YSYEKL. The CDR3 extends over 16 amino acids. The DNA of the CDR3 is TGCGCCAGCAGCCTCAGCCCAGGGGCCAGGGCCAACGTCCTGACTTTC. Its protein is CASSLSPGARANVLTF.